This T cell receptor (beta chain) was captured by sequencing in a study of CD8+ T cells in alopecia areata (dated 2018 in TCRdb). Notes on the research overall: The treated patients took part in an open-label pilot trial in which moderate-to-severe alopecia areata was treated with oral tofacitinib at 5 to 10 mg twice daily. Tofacitinib was administered for 6 to 18 months, and 6 months of follow-up off drug were then conducted to assess delayed response and recurrence. The SALT score, which quantifies the percentage of affected scalp surface area, was used to measure disease severity in treated patients. High-throughput TCRbeta sequencing was used to examine T cell clonal expansion in alopecia areata in both the C3H/HeJ mouse model and human patients. On the human side, TCRbeta sequencing was run on scalp tissue and on sorted CD4+ and CD8+ peripheral blood T cells from healthy controls and from alopecia areata patients with either patchy or totalis/universalis disease. Biopsies were taken from tofacitinib-treated patients at baseline and at 4 and 24 weeks of treatment, and a later scalp biopsy was taken in several of the tofacitinib-treated patients. Scalp clonality was compared among normal scalp (n=4), patchy alopecia areata scalp (n=8), and alopecia totalis/universalis scalp (n=8). RNA was obtained with the PAXgene miRNA kit for fixed scalp, the miRNeasy kit for PBMCs, and the RNeasy kit for mouse skin. Amplification of TCRbeta CDR3 regions was done by immunoSEQ multiplex PCR using 35 Vbeta forward primers and 13 Jbeta reverse primers. General conclusions and limits of the study: Resident alphabeta T cells in normal human skin are also sequenced, complicating scalp TCR repertoire analysis, unlike mouse skin dominated by gammadelta T cells. Compared with normal scalp, lesional scalp, particularly in alopecia totalis/universalis, had higher clonality and more expanded CD8+ clones, which suggests antigenic drive. During tofacitinib treatment, many expanded lesional clones remained in scalp and blood, and this persistence may partly explain relapse after treatment is stopped. Shared TCR sequences between patients were less evident than in mice, which may be partly attributable to HLA diversity in the patient population. The treated cohort was small, with a single nonresponder, so links between baseline CD8+ expansion and response need larger studies. Scalp clonality and the number of expanded CD8+ clones among the top 100 scalp clones were significantly decreased by tofacitinib.

Library creation used the immunoSEQ multiplex PCR assay. To provide template for TCR sequencing, every sample had RNA extracted and reverse transcribed into cDNA. SuperScript III was used for first-strand cDNA synthesis, primed with a 2:1 mix of oligo-dT and random hexamers. A synthetic immune receptor repertoire was used to assess amplification bias, and residual bias was removed computationally. Turning to the authors' computational methods: After raw reads were preprocessed to remove errors, the CDR3 was defined following IMGT conventions as running from the conserved cysteine to phenylalanine. To get clonality, Shannon entropy was normalized by log2 of the number of productive unique TCRs and the result was subtracted from 1. Whether scalp clones were CD4 or CD8 was inferred by matching scalp TCRbeta sequences against CD4 and CD8 repertoires sorted from blood. TCRdb provides this immuneACCESS table in a form limited to in-frame rearrangements. Some clones are lacking; in checked studies, under half of them reflect an unresolved V gene, and why the rest are absent is not known. V, J and clone size derive from that table, while D and trimming were established from the DNA sequence. The sample yields more than 90,000 clones; roughly three fifths were counted once. 12% of the sample rests with the top ten.

What this sample's time point label stands for: 20 to 30 weeks on oral tofacitinib. Taken with the paper, the label for treatment or condition translates to: oral pan-JAK inhibitor, 5-10 mg twice daily. Peripheral blood and lesional scalp punch biopsies were obtained from patients with alopecia areata. PBMCs were separated by density centrifugation and stained for CD3, CD4 and CD8, after which CD4+ and CD8+ T cells were sorted on a FACSAria. Concerning this clone itself: Its antigen is unknown. No much larger clonotype is one base removed from it; base qualities were not supplied.

Sequencing used CD8+ T cells sorted from blood, obtained at week 24, from a patient treated with tofacitinib. This receptor was taken from a human donor with alopecia areata.

The DNA sequence is TGTGCCAGCAGCTTTGGGGGTCAAGAGACCCAGTACTTC. This gives the protein CASSFGGQETQYF. The sequence joins TRBV7-9 to TRBJ2-5, with the D call perhaps TRBD1 or TRBD2, each one matching 5 bases. Between the V and J ends, shortened by 3 bases and 2 bases respectively, the junction contains 7 bases. The germline V gene (reference sequence) gives CDR1 as SEHNR and CDR2 as FQNEAQ. The CDR3 starts with the cysteine, ends with the phenylalanine, and has 13 residues. Left in the record is the CDR3 DNA by itself, 39 bases read in frame from the first base.